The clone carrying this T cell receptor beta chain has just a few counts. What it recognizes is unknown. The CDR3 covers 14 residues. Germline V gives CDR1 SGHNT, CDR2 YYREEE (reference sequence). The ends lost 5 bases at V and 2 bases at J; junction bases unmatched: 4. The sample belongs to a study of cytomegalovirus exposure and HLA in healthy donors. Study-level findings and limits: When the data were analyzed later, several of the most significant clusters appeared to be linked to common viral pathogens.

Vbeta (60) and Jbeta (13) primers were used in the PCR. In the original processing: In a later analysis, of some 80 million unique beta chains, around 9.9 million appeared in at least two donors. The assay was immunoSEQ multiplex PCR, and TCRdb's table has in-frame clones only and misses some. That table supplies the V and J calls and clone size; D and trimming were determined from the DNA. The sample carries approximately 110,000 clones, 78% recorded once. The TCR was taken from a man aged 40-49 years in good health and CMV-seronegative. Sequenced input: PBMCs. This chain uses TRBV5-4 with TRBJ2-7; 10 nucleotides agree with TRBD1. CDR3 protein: CASRRTGGAYEQYF. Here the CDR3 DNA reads TGTGCCAGCAGACGGACAGGGGGGGCCTACGAGCAGTACTTC.